Detailed here is one T cell receptor beta chain. Its antigen is currently unknown. These data belong to a study of T cell responses to AZD1222 COVID-19 vaccine. Study conclusions and caveats: Just five or six AZD1222 recipients were seropositive at baseline. No repertoire was sampled before or during the peak T cell response, only after it. Reportedly, nearly half the spike-specific TCRs target unmutated variant regions.

Second doses that came at about 4 or about 12 weeks were put together. TCRdb's table, derived via immunoSEQ multiplex PCR, lists solely in-frame clones and lacks some. Here the sample spans about 69,000 clones, approximately 87% being singletons. Germline loops: CDR1 SGHAT, CDR2 FQNNGV. This CDR3 region has 14 residues. V lost 0 bases and J 7 bases, leaving 12 bases between the germline ends. The source material was peripheral blood, sampled 28 days after the second AZD1222 dose. This TCR was sampled from an adult who received the AZD1222 COVID-19 vaccine. This rearrangement joins TRBV11-2 to TRBJ1-2; D might be TRBD1 (6 bases). CDR3 in amino acids: CASSLDWQGTGYTF. CDR3 DNA: TGTGCCAGCAGCTTAGATTGGCAGGGGACTGGCTACACCTTC.